This T cell receptor beta chain was obtained from a study of beta chain features in type 1 diabetes. The study, taken as a whole, reports: A greater similarity of naive, central memory and Treg TCRB repertoires was seen among patients than among healthy donors.

TCRB transcripts that were expressed got sequenced, as all of the isolated RNA had been reverse transcribed. Repertoires were generated with immunoSEQ multiplex PCR, while TCRdb's copy carries only in-frame clones and drops some. The profile covers about 300,000 clones, with 7% to 9% appearing a single time and 0.9% to 1.2% taken by the ten largest. Markers CD45RO/CCR7/CD25/CD127/CD95/CD27 served to sort CD4+ naive, central memory, regulatory and stem cell-like memory cells. This clone was observed a handful of times. Its antigen is unidentified. CDR1 is SEHNR and CDR2 is FQNEAQ in the germline V gene (reference sequence). Trimming cost V 5 bases and J 2 bases, with 19 bases left between them. This CDR3 has 17 amino acids.

The chain carries TRBV7-9 and TRBJ1-3; a weak D match, TRBD1 (6 bases). The sample taken for sequencing was central memory CD4+ T cells from blood. The TCR sequence derives from a woman younger than 35 in good health. This chain's CDR3 is CASSPFAPGQAGNTIYF. The CDR3 DNA reads TGTGCCAGCAGCCCGTTTGCGCCGGGACAAGCTGGAAACACCATATATTTT.